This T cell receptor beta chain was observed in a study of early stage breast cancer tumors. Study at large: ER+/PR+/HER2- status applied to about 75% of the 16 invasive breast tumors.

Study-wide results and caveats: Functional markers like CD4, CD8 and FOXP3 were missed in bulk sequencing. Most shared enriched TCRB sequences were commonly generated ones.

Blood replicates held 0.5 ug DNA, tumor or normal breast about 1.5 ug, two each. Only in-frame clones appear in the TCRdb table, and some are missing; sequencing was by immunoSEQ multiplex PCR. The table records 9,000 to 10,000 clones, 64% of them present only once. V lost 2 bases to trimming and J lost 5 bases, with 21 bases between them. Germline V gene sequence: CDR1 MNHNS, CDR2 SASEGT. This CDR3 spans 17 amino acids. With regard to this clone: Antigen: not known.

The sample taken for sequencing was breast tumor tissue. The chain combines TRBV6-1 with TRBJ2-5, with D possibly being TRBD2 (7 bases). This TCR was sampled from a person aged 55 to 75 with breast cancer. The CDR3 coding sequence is TGTGCCAGCAGTGAACTTCCGGGCACTCGGGGGGCTGAGACCCAGTACTTC. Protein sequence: CASSELPGTRGAETQYF.